One sample yielded the 5 T cell receptor beta chains listed below, sequenced in a study of blood T cell repertoires in COVID-19 (TCRdb year 2020). The receptor library was made with the immunoSEQ multiplex PCR assay. In TCRdb, the immuneACCESS table is reduced to in-frame sequences with V and J assigned. These tables do not hold every clone; where another copy was compared, an unresolved V gene accounts for under half, and the others remain unexplained. Recorded for this sample are about 50,000 clones; around 86% of them occurred a single time. The ten largest clones capture approximately 2% of the sample. Sequencing used peripheral blood. The receptors originated from a woman in her sixties or seventies with acute or convalescent COVID-19.

The chain recombines TRBV7-9 with TRBJ1-1, with D uncertain. The CDR3 is 13 amino acids. V was pared by 4 bases and J by 2 bases, with 8 bases between. The germline gives CDR1 SEHNR, CDR2 FQNEAQ (reference sequence). CDR3 DNA: TGTGCCAGCAGCTATTTGACAAACACTGAAGCTTTCTTT. This sequence encodes CASSYLTNTEAFF.

This chain links TRBV9 with TRBJ2-2, with 12 nucleotides matching TRBD2. The V segment lost 0 bases and the J segment 4 bases; nucleotides outside the gene matches: 7. CDR3 length: 18 residues. The germline V gene has CDR1 SGDLS and CDR2 YYNGEE. The CDR3: CASSVALAGGRSTGELFF. The DNA for the CDR3 is TGTGCCAGCAGCGTAGCACTAGCGGGAGGTCGTAGCACCGGGGAGCTGTTTTTT.

This clone showed up just a few times. The chain has TRBV6-5 and TRBJ1-3, with a tentative D call TRBD1 (5 bases). CDR3 length: 15 amino acids. From germline, CDR1 is MNHEY and CDR2 SVGAGI. Trimming removed 6 bases from V and 6 bases from J, with 18 bases in between. This CDR3 reads CASRPDRRYTNTIYF. CDR3 DNA sequence: TGTGCCAGCAGACCCGACAGACGGTATACAAACACCATATATTTT.

The rearrangement joins TRBV6-1 to TRBJ2-2; 9 nucleotides align to TRBD1. J gave up 5 bases and V 0 bases, and 4 bases lay outside the gene matches. Germline CDR1 reads MNHNS; CDR2 reads SASEGT. This CDR3 is built from 16 residues. The CDR3 DNA reads TGTGCCAGCAGTGAAGCGTGGGGGACAGGGACCGGGGAGCTGTTTTTT. Translation: CASSEAWGTGTGELFF.

This clone is categorized as medium-sized. The gene calls are TRBV6-6 and TRBJ2-1; 11 bases align to TRBD2. CDR3 length equals 18 residues. After removal of 5 bases from V and 3 bases from J, the junction contained 12 bases not matched to a gene. CDR1 is MNHNY, CDR2 SVGAGI, per germline (reference sequence). Here the CDR3 reads CASSPQYATSGVYNEQFF. CDR3 nucleotide sequence: TGTGCCAGCAGTCCCCAATATGCGACTAGCGGGGTCTACAATGAGCAGTTCTTC.